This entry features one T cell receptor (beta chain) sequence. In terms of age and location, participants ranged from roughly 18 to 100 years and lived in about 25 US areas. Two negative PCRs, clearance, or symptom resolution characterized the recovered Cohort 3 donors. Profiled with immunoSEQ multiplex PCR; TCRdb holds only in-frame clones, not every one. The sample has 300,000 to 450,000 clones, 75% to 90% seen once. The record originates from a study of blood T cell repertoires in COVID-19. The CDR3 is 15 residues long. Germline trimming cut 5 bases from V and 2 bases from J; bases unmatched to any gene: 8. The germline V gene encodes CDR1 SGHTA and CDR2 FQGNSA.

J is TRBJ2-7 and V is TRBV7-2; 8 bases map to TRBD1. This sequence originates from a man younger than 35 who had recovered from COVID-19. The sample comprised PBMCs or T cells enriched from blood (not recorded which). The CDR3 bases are TGTGCCAGCAGCCCGCCGGACAGGGAAACCTACGAGCAGTACTTC. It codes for CASSPPDRETYEQYF.